The rows below give T cell receptor beta chains drawn from one sample of a study of beta chain features in type 1 diabetes. TCRdb's copy holds only in-frame clones and misses some; the assay was immunoSEQ multiplex PCR. Of 600,000 to 750,000 clones in the sample, around an eighth were seen once. The specimen was naive CD4+ T cells from blood. The receptors originated from a man aged 25 to 40 with type 1 diabetes. The CDR3 runs from the conserved cysteine through the conserved F or W. D genes are given only for firm matches. The listing skips clone size in some rows; elsewhere it reads once, few, many or a size class.

d_call,clone_size,j_call,v_call,cdr3_nt,cdr3_aa
.,few,TRBJ2-7,TRBV7-8,TGTGCCAGCAGCCACGGCAGGAGGGGCTACGAGCAGTACTTC,CASSHGRRGYEQYF
.,.,TRBJ1-2,TRBV30,TGTGCCTGGAGTGTACTTGGAGCGGGAGGCTACACCTTC,CAWSVLGAGGYTF
.,few,TRBJ2-7,TRBV14,TGTGCCAGCAGGCCTCGGGGTTCCTACGAGCAGTACTTC,CASRPRGSYEQYF
.,few,TRBJ1-2,TRBV7-2,TGTGCCAGCAGCTTAGACAGCTATGGCTACACCTTC,CASSLDSYGYTF
.,few,TRBJ2-1,TRBV19,TGTGCCAGTAGTAACGCAGGACGGGGATACAATGAGCAGTTCTTC,CASSNAGRGYNEQFF
.,few,TRBJ2-5,TRBV7-2,TGTGCCAGCAGCCCCGCCCGGGGCGACGGGGAGACCCAGTACTTC,CASSPARGDGETQYF
.,.,TRBJ1-2,TRBV6-5,TGTGCCAGCAGAAGAGGGCAGAACTATGGCTACACCTTC,CASRRGQNYGYTF
.,.,TRBJ2-2,TRBV9,TGTGCCAGCAGCGTCGCGGCCACGAACACCGGGGAGCTGTTTTTT,CASSVAATNTGELFF
TRBD1,few,TRBJ2-7,TRBV5-4,TGTGCCAGCAGCGCGAACAGGGGGCCAAAGTACTTC,CASSANRGPKYF
TRBD2,.,TRBJ2-3,TRBV14,TGTGCCAGCAGCCCGCCGAGGGCTAGCGGAGAGACGCAGTATTTT,CASSPPRASGETQYF
.,few,TRBJ2-5,TRBV7-2,TGTGCCAGCAGCTTACGACTCCGAGAGACCCAGTACTTC,CASSLRLRETQYF
.,.,TRBJ2-2,TRBV29-1,TGCAGCGCACGCCGGGCCGCGAACACCGGGGAGCTGTTTTTT,CSARRAANTGELFF
.,.,TRBJ2-7,TRBV7-9,TGTGCCAGCACCCCCTCCCCCTACGAGCAGTACTTC,CASTPSPYEQYF
TRBD2,few,TRBJ2-5,TRBV4-2,TGTGCCAGCAGCCAGAACGGGGGGGCCGATGAGACCCAGTACTTC,CASSQNGGADETQYF
TRBD2,.,TRBJ2-6,TRBV7-9,TGTGCCAGCAGCTCCGTCTGGACTAGCGGGGGATCTGGGGCCAACGTCCTGACTTTC,CASSSVWTSGGSGANVLTF
.,few,TRBJ2-3,TRBV4-3,TGCGCCAGCAGCCAAGGTCTGGGGGCTGATACGCAGTATTTT,CASSQGLGADTQYF